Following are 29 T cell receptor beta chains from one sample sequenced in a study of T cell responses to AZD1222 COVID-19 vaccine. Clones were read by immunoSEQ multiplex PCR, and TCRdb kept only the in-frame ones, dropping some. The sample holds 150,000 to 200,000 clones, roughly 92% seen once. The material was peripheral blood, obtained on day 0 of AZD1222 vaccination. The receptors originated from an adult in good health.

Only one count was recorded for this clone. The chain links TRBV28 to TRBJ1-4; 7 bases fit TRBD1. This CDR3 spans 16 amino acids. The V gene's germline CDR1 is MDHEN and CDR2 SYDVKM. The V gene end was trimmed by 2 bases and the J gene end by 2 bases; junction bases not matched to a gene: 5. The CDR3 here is CASSLEGAGTNEKLFF. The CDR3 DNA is TGTGCCAGCAGTTTAGAGGGGGCGGGTACTAATGAAAAACTGTTTTTT.

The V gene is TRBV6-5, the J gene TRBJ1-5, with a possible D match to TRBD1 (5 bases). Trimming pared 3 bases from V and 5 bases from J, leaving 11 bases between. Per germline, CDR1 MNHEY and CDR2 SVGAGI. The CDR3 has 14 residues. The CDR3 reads CASSYSRDHQPQHF. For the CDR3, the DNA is TGTGCCAGCAGTTATTCCAGGGACCATCAGCCCCAGCATTTT.

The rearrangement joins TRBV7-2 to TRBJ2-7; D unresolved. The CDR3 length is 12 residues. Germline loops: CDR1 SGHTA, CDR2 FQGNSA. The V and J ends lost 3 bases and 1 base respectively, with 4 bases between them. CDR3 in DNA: TGTGCCAGCAGCTTCATATCCTACGAGCAGTACTTC. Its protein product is CASSFISYEQYF.

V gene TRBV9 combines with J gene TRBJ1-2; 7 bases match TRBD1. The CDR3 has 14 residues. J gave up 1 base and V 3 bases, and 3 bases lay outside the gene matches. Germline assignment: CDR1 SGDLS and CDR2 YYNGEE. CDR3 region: CASSEGQNNYGYTF. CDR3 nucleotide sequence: TGTGCCAGCAGCGAGGGACAGAATAACTATGGCTACACCTTC.

In DNA, the CDR3 is TGTGCCAGCAGTTTTAAGGCGGATCAGAGCTACACCTTC. Its translation: CASSFKADQSYTF. This chain uses TRBV12-3 or TRBV12-4 with TRBJ1-2; the D is unclear. V was cut by 3 bases and J by 9 bases, with 14 bases left in between. CDR3 length equals 13 residues.

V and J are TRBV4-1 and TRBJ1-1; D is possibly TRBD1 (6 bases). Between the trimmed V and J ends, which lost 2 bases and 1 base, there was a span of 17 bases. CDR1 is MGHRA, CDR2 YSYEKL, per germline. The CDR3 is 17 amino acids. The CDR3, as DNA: TGCGCCAGCAGCCAAATTCCTAGAACAGGGAGGAACACTGAAGCTTTCTTT. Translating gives CASSQIPRTGRNTEAFF.

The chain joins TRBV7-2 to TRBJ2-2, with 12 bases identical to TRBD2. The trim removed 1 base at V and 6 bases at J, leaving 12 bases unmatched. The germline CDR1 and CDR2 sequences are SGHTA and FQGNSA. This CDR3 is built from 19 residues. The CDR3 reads CASSLGFRASGGASGELFF. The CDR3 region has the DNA TGTGCCAGCAGCTTAGGGTTTAGGGCTAGCGGGGGGGCATCCGGGGAGCTGTTTTTT.

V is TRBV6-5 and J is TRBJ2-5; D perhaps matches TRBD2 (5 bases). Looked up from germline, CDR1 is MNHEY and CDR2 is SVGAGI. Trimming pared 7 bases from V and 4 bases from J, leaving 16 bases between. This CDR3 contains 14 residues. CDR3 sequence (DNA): TGTGCCAGCATGGCTAGCCTGACTGCAGAGACCCAGTACTTC. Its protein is CASMASLTAETQYF.

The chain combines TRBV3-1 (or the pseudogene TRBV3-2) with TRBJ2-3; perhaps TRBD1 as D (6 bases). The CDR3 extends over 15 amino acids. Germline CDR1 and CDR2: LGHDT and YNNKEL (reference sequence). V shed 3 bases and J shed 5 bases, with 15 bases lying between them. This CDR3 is CASSHGTNYRDTQYF. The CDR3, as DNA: TGTGCCAGCAGCCACGGGACAAACTACCGAGATACGCAGTATTTT.

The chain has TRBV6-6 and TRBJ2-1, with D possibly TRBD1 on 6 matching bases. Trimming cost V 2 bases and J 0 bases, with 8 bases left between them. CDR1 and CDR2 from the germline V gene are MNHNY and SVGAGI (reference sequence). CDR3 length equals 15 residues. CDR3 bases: TGTGCCAGCAGTTACGGGGGCAGCTCCTACAATGAGCAGTTCTTC. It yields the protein CASSYGGSSYNEQFF.

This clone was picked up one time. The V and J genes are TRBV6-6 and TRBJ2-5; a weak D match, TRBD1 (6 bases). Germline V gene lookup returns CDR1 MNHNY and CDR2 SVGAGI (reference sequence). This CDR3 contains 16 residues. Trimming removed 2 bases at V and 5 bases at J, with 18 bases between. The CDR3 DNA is TGTGCCAGCAGTTACCGGGGACGCCAAAGGGGGGAGACCCAGTACTTC. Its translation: CASSYRGRQRGETQYF.

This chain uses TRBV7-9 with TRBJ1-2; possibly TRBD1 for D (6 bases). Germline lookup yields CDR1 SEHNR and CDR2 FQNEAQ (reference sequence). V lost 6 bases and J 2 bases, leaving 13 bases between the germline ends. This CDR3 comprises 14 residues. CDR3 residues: CASRHGQLNYGYTF. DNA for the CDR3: TGTGCCAGCAGGCACGGACAGCTAAACTATGGCTACACCTTC.

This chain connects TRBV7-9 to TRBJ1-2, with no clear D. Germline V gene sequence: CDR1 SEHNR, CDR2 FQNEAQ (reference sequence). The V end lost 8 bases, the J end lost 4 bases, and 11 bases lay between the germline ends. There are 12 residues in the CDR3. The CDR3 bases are TGTGCCAGCGAAGCGGGGTTCTATGGCTACACCTTC. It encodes CASEAGFYGYTF.

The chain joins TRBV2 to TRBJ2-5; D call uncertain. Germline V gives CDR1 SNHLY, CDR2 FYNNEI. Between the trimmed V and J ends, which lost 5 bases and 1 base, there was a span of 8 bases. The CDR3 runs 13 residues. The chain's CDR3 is CASSTFVQETQYF. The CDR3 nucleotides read TGTGCCAGCAGTACTTTCGTCCAAGAGACCCAGTACTTC.

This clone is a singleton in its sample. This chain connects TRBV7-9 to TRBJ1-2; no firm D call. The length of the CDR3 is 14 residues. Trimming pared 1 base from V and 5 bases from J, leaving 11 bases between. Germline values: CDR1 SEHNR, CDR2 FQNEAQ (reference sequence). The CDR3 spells CASSLGSGSYGYTF. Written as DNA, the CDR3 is TGTGCCAGCAGCTTAGGTTCAGGCTCGTATGGCTACACCTTC.

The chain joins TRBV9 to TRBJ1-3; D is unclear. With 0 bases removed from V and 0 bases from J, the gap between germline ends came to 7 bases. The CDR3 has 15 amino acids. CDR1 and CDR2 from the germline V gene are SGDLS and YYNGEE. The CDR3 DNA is TGTGCCAGCAGCGTAGCCGGAAACTCTGGAAACACCATATATTTT. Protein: CASSVAGNSGNTIYF.

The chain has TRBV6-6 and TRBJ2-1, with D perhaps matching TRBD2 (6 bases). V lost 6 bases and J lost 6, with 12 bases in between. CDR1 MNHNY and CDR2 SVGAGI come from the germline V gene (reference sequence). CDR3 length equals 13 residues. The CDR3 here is CASSSGSSNEQFF. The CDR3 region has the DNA TGTGCCAGCAGCTCCGGGAGTTCCAATGAGCAGTTCTTC.

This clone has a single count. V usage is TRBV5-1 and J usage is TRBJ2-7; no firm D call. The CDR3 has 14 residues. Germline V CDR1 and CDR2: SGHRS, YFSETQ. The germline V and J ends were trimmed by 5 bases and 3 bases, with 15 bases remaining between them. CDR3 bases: TGCGCCAGCAGTCTGGGCGCGAACAACTACGAGCAGTACTTC. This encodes CASSLGANNYEQYF.

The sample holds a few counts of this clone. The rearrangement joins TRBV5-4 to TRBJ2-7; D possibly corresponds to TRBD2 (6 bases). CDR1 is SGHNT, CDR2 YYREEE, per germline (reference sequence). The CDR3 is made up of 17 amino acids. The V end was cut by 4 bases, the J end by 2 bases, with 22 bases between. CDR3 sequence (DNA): TGTGCCAGCAGCGATTTTGGGACTCCTTTACTAGCCTACGAGCAGTACTTC. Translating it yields CASSDFGTPLLAYEQYF. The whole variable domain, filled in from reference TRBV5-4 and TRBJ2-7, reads ETGVTQSPTHLIKTRGQQVTLRCSSQSGHNTVSWYQQALGQGPQFIFQYYREEENGRGNFPPRFSGLQFPNYSSELNVNALELDDSALYLCASSDFGTPLLAYEQYFGPGTRLTVT.

This chain's CDR3 is CASSSTSGRRTEAFF. For the CDR3, the DNA is TGTGCCAGCAGTTCGACCTCAGGCAGGCGGACTGAAGCTTTCTTT. The rearrangement uses TRBV27 and TRBJ1-1; D is undetermined. The CDR3 covers 15 residues. V was shortened by 4 bases and J by 5 bases, with 17 bases between the two germline ends. CDR1 and CDR2 (germline): MNHEY, SMNVEV (reference sequence).

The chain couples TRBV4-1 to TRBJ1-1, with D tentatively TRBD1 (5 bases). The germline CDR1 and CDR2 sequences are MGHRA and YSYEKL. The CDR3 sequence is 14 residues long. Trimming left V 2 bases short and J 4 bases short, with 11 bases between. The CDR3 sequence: CASSQILGGTEAFF. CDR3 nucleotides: TGCGCCAGCAGCCAAATCCTGGGGGGCACTGAAGCTTTCTTT.

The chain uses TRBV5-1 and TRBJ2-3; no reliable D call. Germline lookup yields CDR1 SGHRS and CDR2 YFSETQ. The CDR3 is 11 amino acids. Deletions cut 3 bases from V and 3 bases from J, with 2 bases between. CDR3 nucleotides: TGCGCCAGCAGCTCAACAGATACGCAGTATTTT. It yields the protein CASSSTDTQYF.

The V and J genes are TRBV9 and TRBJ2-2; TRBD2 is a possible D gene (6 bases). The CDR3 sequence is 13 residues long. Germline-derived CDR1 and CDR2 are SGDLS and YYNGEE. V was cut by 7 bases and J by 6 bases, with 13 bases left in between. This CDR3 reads CASSMRGPGELFF. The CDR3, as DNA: TGTGCCAGCTCGATGCGGGGCCCCGGGGAGCTGTTTTTT.

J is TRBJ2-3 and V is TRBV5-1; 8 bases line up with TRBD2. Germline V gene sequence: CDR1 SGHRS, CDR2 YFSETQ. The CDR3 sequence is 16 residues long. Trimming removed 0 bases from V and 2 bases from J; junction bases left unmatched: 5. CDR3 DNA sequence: TGCGCCAGCAGCTTGGAGGCTAGCGGGTCCACAGATACGCAGTATTTT. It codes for CASSLEASGSTDTQYF.

CDR3: CASSGGTGPSRYGYTF. CDR3 nucleotides: TGTGCCAGCAGTGGGGGGACAGGGCCCTCTAGGTATGGCTACACCTTC. The chain is built from TRBV2 and TRBJ1-2; 9 bases line up with TRBD1. CDR1 and CDR2 (germline): SNHLY, FYNNEI. After removal of 4 bases from V and 5 bases from J, the junction contained 11 bases not matched to a gene. CDR3 length: 16 amino acids.

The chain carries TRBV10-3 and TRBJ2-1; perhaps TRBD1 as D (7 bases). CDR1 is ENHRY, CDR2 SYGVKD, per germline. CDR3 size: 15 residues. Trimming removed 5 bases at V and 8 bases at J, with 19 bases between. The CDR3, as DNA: TGTGCCATCAGTCCTGGGCAGGGGGGTATCTATGAGCAGTTCTTC. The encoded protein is CAISPGQGGIYEQFF.

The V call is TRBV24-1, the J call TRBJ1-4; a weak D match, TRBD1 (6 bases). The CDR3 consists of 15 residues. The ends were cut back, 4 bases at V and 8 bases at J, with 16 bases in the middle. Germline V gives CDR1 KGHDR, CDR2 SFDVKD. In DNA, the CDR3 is TGTGCCACCAGTGAGGGCCAGGGGTTGGGGGAAAAACTGTTTTTT. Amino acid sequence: CATSEGQGLGEKLFF.

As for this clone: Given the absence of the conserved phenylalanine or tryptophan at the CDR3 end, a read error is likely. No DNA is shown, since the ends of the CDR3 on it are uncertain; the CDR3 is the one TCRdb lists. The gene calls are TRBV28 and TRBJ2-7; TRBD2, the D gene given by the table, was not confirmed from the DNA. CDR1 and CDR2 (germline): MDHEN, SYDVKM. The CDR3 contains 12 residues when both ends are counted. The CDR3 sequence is CASSSGLLSPVI.

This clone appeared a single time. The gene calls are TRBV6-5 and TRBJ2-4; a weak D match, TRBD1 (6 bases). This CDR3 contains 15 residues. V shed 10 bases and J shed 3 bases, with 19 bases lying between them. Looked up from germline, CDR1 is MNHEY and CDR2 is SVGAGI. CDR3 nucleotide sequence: TGTGCCAACCCTCAGACAGGTTTTGGCAAAAACATTCAGTACTTC. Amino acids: CANPQTGFGKNIQYF.